This T cell receptor beta chain comes out of a study of cytomegalovirus exposure and HLA in healthy donors. Study as a whole: Unique TCRs from HLA-typed donors, 65 million to 85 million of them, were held in an early data release. Broader study findings: A later analysis reportedly found that, within productive TCRs, an Asian-associated ancestry cluster had fewer N-insertions than the mean observed across the roughly 690 donors. Among TCR beta chains, those listed as cytomegalovirus-associated numbered some 170. Specificity for CMV antigens was confirmed in vitro for a few of the CMV-associated chains.

This CDR3 spans 15 amino acids. The V and J ends lost 1 base and 3 bases respectively, with 10 bases between them. CDR1 and CDR2 (germline): MGHDK, SYGVNS. In the case of this clone: Its target is unknown.

60 Vbeta and 13 Jbeta primers were used in PCR. Repertoires were generated with immunoSEQ multiplex PCR, while TCRdb's copy carries only in-frame clones and drops some. Here the sample table reports 38,000 or so clones. The clonotype comes from a man aged 30 to 39 in good health and CMV-seronegative. Sequenced input: PBMCs. The rearrangement links TRBV25-1 to TRBJ2-4; D is ambiguous. The DNA for the CDR3 is TGTGCCAGCAGTGAATCACGCGGAGACAAAAACATTCAGTACTTC. Protein product: CASSESRGDKNIQYF.